The next 15 T cell receptor beta chains were all read from a single sample in a study of cytomegalovirus exposure and HLA in healthy donors. The PCR ran on 60 Vbeta and 13 Jbeta primers. Sequencing was performed with immunoSEQ multiplex PCR; in TCRdb, only in-frame clones are kept and a portion is missing. The sample includes just over 150,000 clones, around 76% seen only once; the top ten take roughly 2%. Input material: PBMCs. Receptor source: a female donor in good health and CMV-seronegative.

The genes are TRBV6-5 and TRBJ1-1, with 8 nucleotides matching TRBD1. This CDR3 contains 15 residues. V was clipped by 5 bases and J by 4 bases; unmatched bases: 9. Germline CDR1 MNHEY, CDR2 SVGAGI. CDR3 bases: TGTGCCAGCAGTCCCGACAGGGGTTCGAGCACTGAAGCTTTCTTT. Its translation is CASSPDRGSSTEAFF.

This chain connects TRBV6-1 to TRBJ1-1; D is unclear. The CDR3 consists of 13 residues. Germline CDR1 reads MNHNS; CDR2 reads SASEGT. The V end was cut by 8 bases, the J end by 1 base, with 11 bases between. The CDR3 sequence is CASGRVGNTEAFF. DNA of the CDR3: TGTGCCAGCGGGAGGGTGGGGAACACTGAAGCTTTCTTT.

This clone was detected a few times. Additional DNA sequences in this sample encode the identical CDR3. This chain connects TRBV5-1 to TRBJ1-3; D is possibly TRBD1 (5 bases). Trimming took 1 base from V and 0 from J, leaving 5 bases between them. The CDR3 spans 14 residues. CDR1 is SGHRS and CDR2 is YFSETQ in the germline V gene. This chain's CDR3 is CASSLTGSGNTIYF. The CDR3 region has the DNA TGCGCCAGCAGCTTGACAGGCTCTGGAAACACCATATATTTT.

This chain links TRBV29-1 with TRBJ2-7; 10 bases agree with TRBD1. CDR3 length equals 13 residues. Trimming at V came to 4 bases and at J to 2 bases, leaving 2 bases not matched to a gene. Germline V CDR1 and CDR2: SQVTM, ANQGSEA. The CDR3 DNA reads TGCAGCGTTGTGACAGGGGGCCCCTACGAGCAGTACTTC. Protein sequence: CSVVTGGPYEQYF.

This chain connects TRBV19 to TRBJ1-1; the match to TRBD1 covers 7 bases. The CDR3 is 14 residues long. V trimming: 7 bases; J trimming: 3 bases; junction bases outside the gene matches: 8. The germline CDR1 and CDR2 sequences are LNHDA and SQIVND (reference sequence). CDR3 sequence: CASIDRGRDTEAFF. As DNA, the CDR3 is TGTGCCAGTATTGATAGGGGGCGAGACACTGAAGCTTTCTTT. Full variable domain (remainder filled in from reference TRBV19 and TRBJ1-1): DGGITQSPKYLFRKEGQNVTLSCEQNLNHDAMYWYRQDPGQGLRLIYYSQIVNDFQKGDIAEGYSVSREKKESFPLTVTSAQKNPTAFYLCASIDRGRDTEAFFGQGTRLTVV.

This chain connects TRBV21-1 to TRBJ1-1. TRBV21-1 is labeled a pseudogene. This CDR3 region has 16 residues. The CDR3 protein is CASSTSDGAGNTEAFF. DNA for the CDR3: TGTGCCAGCAGCACCTCGGACGGCGCGGGGAACACTGAAGCTTTCTTT.

This chain connects TRBV10-3 to TRBJ2-4; 10 bases agree with TRBD2. From germline, CDR1 is ENHRY and CDR2 SYGVKD. Losses at the gene ends were 2 bases for V and 5 bases for J; bases not matched to a gene: 0. The CDR3 covers 14 residues. The CDR3 spells CAISEGLAENIQYF. In DNA, the CDR3 is TGTGCCATCAGTGAGGGACTAGCGGAAAACATTCAGTACTTC.

The chain has TRBV4-1 and TRBJ2-1; TRBD2 matches at 9 bases. Germline CDR1 is MGHRA and CDR2 is YSYEKL. CDR3 length equals 17 residues. With 5 bases clipped from V and 4 bases from J, the junction kept 12 bases outside the gene matches. The CDR3 region is CASSSRSSGGKYNEQFF. DNA for the CDR3: TGCGCCAGCAGCTCCCGCTCCAGCGGGGGGAAATACAATGAGCAGTTCTTC.

V is TRBV7-6 and J is TRBJ2-7; D is perhaps TRBD1 (6 bases). Germline CDR1 is SGHVS and CDR2 is FNYEAQ. CDR3 length: 13 amino acids. The V gene lost 4 bases and the J gene lost 2 bases, with 9 bases spanning the gap. DNA of the CDR3: TGTGCCAGCAGCTCCGGACAGACCTACGAGCAGTACTTC. This gives the protein CASSSGQTYEQYF.

The J gene is TRBJ1-1, the V gene TRBV9; D unresolved. This CDR3 is 13 amino acids long. Germline lookup yields CDR1 SGDLS and CDR2 YYNGEE. V was trimmed by 3 bases and J by 1 base, leaving 7 bases between them. CDR3 sequence (DNA): TGTGCCAGCAGCGCCACGAGGAACACTGAAGCTTTCTTT. Encoded protein: CASSATRNTEAFF.

The chain combines TRBV10-2 with TRBJ1-4; perhaps TRBD1 as D (6 bases). In germline, CDR1 is WSHSY, CDR2 SAAADI. V lost 11 bases and J lost 6, with 19 bases in between. There are 14 residues in the CDR3. The CDR3 region is CASGAQGWDEKLFF. The CDR3, as DNA: TGCGCCTCCGGGGCACAGGGCTGGGATGAAAAACTGTTTTTT.

The CDR3 nucleotides are TGTGCCAGCAGCGAAATACAGGGAAACACCATATATTTT. Translating gives CASSEIQGNTIYF. The genes are TRBV5-4 and TRBJ1-3; D remains ambiguous. The V and J ends lost 4 bases and 4 bases respectively, with 9 bases between them. Germline assignment: CDR1 SGHNT and CDR2 YYREEE (reference sequence). This CDR3 has 13 amino acids.

The chain recombines TRBV18 with TRBJ1-1, with 10 nucleotides matching TRBD1. CDR1 and CDR2 from the germline V gene are KGHSH and LQKENI. With V trimmed by 8 bases and J by 6 bases, 6 bases remained unmatched. The CDR3 extends over 13 amino acids. The CDR3 sequence: CASATGGSSEAFF. DNA for the CDR3: TGTGCCAGCGCGACAGGGGGCTCCTCTGAAGCTTTCTTT. Drawing the rest from reference TRBV18 and TRBJ1-1, the complete variable domain is NAGVMQNPRHLVRRRGQEARLRCSPMKGHSHVYWYRQLPEEGLKFMVYLQKENIIDESGMPKERFSAEFPKEGPSILRIQQVVRGDSAAYFCASATGGSSEAFFGQGTRLTVV.

V gene TRBV25-1 combines with J gene TRBJ1-6; 8 bases are a match to TRBD1. Trimming removed 8 bases from V and 9 bases from J; junction bases left unmatched: 9. The CDR3 is made up of 14 amino acids. Germline loops: CDR1 MGHDK, CDR2 SYGVNS. The CDR3 DNA sequence: TGTGCCAGCTCGACTACAGGGGGTGGTTCACCCCTCCACTTT. Protein sequence: CASSTTGGGSPLHF.

V gene TRBV7-2 combines with J gene TRBJ2-3; 8 bases are a match to TRBD1. The V gene's germline CDR1 is SGHTA and CDR2 FQGNSA. Germline trimming cut 5 bases from V and 2 bases from J; bases unmatched to any gene: 12. This CDR3 has 17 amino acids. The CDR3 sequence: CASSRVGQGGPTDTQYF. The CDR3 DNA is TGTGCCAGCAGCCGTGTAGGACAGGGTGGCCCCACAGATACGCAGTATTTT.